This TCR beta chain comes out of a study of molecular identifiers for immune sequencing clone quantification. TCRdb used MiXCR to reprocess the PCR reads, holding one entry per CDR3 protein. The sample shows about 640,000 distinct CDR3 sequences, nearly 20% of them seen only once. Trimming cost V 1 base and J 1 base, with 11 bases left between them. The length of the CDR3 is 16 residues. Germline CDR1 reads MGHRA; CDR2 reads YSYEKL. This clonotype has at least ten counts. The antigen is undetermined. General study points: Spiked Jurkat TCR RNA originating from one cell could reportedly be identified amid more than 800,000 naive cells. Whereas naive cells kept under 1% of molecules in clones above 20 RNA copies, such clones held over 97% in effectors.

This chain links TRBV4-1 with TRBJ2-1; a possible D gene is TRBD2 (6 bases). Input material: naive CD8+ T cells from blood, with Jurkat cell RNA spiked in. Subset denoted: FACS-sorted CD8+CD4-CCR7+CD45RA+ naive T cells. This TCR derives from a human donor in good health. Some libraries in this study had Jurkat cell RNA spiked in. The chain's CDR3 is CASSQGPGVSYNEQFF. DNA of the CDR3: TGCGCCAGCAGCCAAGGTCCGGGGGTATCCTACAATGAGCAGTTCTTC.